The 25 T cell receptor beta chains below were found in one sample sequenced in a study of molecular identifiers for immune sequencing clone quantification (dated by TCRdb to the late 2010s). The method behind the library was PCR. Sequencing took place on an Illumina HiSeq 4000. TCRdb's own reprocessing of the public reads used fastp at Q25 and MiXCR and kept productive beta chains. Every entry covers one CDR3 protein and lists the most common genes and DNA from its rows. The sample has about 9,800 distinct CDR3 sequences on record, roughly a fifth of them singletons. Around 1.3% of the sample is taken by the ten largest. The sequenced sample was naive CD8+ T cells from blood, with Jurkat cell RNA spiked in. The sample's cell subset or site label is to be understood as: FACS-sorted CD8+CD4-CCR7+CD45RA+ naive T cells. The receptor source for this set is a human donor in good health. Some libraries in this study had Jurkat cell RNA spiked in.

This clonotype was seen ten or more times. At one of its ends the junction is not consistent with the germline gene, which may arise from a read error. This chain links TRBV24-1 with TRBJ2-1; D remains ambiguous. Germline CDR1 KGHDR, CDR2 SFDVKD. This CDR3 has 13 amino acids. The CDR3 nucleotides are TGTGCCACCTGTGATTGGGGTTGCAATGAGCAGTTCTTC. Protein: CATCDWGCNEQFF.

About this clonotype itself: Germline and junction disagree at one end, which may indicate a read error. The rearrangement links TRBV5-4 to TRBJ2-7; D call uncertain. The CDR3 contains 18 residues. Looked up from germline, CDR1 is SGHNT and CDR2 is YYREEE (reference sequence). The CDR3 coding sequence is TGTGTCAGCAGCTTGGGCCCCGGAGAACAGCGAAGCTCCTACGAGCAGTACTTC. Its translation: CVSSLGPGEQRSSYEQYF.

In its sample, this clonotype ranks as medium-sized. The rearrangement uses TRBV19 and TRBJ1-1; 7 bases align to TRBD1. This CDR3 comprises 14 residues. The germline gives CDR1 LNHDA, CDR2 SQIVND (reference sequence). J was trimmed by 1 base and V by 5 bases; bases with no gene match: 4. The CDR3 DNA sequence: TGTGCCAGTAGTTCTAGGGACAGGAACACTGAAGCTTTCTTT. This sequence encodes CASSSRDRNTEAFF.

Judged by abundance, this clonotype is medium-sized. CDR3: CASSFQQRDEQYF. CDR3 nucleotides: TGTGCCAGCAGCTTCCAACAGCGTGACGAGCAGTACTTC. The gene calls are TRBV7-6 and TRBJ2-7, with D unresolved. Germline V gene lookup returns CDR1 SGHVS and CDR2 FNYEAQ. Between the trimmed V and J ends, which lost 3 bases and 5 bases, there was a span of 11 bases. The CDR3 contains 13 residues.

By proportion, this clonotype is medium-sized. CDR3 protein: CATSDFWGTTDTQYF. The DNA for the CDR3 is TGTGCCACCAGTGATTTTTGGGGGACCACAGATACGCAGTATTTT. The chain employs TRBV24-1 and TRBJ2-3; possibly TRBD1 or TRBD2 for D (5 bases each). Germline V gene sequence: CDR1 KGHDR, CDR2 SFDVKD. The CDR3 is 15 amino acids. Trimming pared 1 base from V and 2 bases from J, leaving 9 bases between.

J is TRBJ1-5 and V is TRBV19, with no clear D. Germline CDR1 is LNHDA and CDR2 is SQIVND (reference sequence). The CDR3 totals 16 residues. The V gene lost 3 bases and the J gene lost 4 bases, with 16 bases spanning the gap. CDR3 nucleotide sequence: TGTGCCAGTAGTATTTTCGCTGGATCGACTAATCAGCCCCAGCATTTT. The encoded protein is CASSIFAGSTNQPQHF.

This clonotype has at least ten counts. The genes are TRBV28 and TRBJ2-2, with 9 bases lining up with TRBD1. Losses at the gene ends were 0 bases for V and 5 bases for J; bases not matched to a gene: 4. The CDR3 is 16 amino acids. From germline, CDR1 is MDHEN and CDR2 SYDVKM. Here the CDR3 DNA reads TGTGCCAGCAGTTTATGGACAGGGGGATTGACCGGGGAGCTGTTTTTT. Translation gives CASSLWTGGLTGELFF.

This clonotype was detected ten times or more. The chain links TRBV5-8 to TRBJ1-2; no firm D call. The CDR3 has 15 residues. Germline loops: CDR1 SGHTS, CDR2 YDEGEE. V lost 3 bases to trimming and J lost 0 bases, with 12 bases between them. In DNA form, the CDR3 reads TGTGCCAGCAGCTGGAAAACAGCAACTAACTATGGCTACACCTTC. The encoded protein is CASSWKTATNYGYTF.

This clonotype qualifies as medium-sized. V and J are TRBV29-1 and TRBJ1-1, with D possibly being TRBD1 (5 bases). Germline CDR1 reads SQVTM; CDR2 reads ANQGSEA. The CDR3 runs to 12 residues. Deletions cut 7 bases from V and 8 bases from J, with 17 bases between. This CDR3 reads CSDQTVGIEAFF. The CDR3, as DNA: TGCAGCGACCAGACAGTCGGTATCGAAGCTTTCTTT.

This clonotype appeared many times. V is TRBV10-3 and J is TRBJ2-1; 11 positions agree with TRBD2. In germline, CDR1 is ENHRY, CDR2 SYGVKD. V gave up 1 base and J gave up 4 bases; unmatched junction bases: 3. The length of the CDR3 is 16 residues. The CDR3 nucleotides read TGTGCCATCAGTGAGTTGGGGACTAGCGGATACAATGAGCAGTTCTTC. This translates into CAISELGTSGYNEQFF.

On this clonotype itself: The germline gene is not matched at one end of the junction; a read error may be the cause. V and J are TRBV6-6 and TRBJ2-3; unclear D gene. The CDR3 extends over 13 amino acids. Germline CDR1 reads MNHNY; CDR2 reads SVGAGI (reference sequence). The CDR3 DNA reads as TGTGTCAGCAGTTACGGTCTTGAAGATATGCAGTATTTT. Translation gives CVSSYGLEDMQYF.

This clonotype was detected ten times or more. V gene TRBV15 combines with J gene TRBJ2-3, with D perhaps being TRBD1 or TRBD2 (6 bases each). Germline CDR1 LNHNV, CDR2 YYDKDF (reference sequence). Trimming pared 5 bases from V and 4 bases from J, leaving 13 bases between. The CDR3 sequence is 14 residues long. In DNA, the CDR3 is TGTGCCACCAGCTCAGATGGGGGGCCAGATACGCAGTATTTT. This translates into CATSSDGGPDTQYF.

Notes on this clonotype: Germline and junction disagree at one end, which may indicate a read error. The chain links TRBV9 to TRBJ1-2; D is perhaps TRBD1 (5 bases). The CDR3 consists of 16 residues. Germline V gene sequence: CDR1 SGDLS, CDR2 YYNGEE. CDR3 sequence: CTSGGTNPMGPYGYTF. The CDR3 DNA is TGTACCAGTGGAGGGACCAATCCAATGGGTCCTTATGGCTACACCTTC.

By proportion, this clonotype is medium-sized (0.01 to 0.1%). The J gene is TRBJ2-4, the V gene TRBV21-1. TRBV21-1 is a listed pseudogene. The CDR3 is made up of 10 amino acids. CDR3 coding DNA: TGTGCCAGCAGCCTCCAGATTCAGTACTTC. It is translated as CASSLQIQYF.

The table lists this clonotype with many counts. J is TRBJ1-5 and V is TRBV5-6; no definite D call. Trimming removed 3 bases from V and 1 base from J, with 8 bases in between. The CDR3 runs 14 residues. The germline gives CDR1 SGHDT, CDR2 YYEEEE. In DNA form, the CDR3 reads TGTGCCAGCAGCTCTGCGGTCAGCAATCAGCCCCAGCATTTT. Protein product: CASSSAVSNQPQHF.

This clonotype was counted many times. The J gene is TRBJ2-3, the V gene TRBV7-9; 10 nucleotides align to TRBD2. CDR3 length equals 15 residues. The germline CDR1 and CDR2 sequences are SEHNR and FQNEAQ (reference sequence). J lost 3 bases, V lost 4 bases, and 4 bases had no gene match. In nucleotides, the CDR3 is TGTGCCAGCAGCTCCCTAGCGGGGGAGACAGATACGCAGTATTTT. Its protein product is CASSSLAGETDTQYF. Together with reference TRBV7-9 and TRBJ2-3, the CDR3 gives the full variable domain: DTGVSQNPRHKITKRGQNVTFRCDPISEHNRLYWYRQTLGQGPEFLTYFQNEAQLEKSRLLSDRFSAERPKGSFSTLEIQRTEQGDSAMYLCASSSLAGETDTQYFGPGTRLTVL.

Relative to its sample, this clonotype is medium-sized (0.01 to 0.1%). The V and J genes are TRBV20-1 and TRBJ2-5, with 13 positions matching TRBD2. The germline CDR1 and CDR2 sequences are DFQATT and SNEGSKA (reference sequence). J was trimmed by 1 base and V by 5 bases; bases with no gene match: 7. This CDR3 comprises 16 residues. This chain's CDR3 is CSAEGLAGDVQETQYF. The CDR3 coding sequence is TGCAGTGCTGAAGGACTAGCGGGGGATGTCCAAGAGACCCAGTACTTC.

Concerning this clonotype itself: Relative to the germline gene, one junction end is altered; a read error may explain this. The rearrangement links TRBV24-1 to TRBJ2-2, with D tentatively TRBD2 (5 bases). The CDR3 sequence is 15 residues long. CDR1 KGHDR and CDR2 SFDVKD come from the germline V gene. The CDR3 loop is CGTSDQEKRTGELLF. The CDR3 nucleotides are TGTGGCACCAGTGATCAGGAAAAGCGAACCGGGGAGCTGCTTTTT.

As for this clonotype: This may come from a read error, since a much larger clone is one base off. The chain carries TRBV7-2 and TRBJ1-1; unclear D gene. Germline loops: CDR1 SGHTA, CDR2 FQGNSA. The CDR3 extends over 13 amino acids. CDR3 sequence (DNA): TGTGCCGGCAGCTTAATTACTGACGGGGTGGCTTTCTTT. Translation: CAGSLITDGVAFF.

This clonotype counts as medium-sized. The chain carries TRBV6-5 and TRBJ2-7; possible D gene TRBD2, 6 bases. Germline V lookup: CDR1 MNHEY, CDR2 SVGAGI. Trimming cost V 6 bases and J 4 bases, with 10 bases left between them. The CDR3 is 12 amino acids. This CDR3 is CASSRDWYEQYF. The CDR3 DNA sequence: TGTGCCAGCAGCCGGGACTGGTACGAGCAGTACTTC.

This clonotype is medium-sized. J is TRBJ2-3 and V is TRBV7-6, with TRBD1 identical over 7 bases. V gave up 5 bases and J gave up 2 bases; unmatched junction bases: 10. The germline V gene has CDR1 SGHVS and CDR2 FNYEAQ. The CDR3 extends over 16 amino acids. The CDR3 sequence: CASSEWAGTDTDTQYF. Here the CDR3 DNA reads TGTGCCAGCAGCGAATGGGCCGGGACAGACACAGATACGCAGTATTTT.

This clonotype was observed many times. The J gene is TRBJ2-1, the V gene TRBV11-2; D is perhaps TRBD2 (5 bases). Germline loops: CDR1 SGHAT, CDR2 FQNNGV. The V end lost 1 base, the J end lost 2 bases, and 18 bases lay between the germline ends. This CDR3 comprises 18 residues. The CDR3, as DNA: TGTGCCAGCAGCTTAGGCTATGGGAGCCCCTACGCCTACAATGAGCAGTTCTTC. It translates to CASSLGYGSPYAYNEQFF.

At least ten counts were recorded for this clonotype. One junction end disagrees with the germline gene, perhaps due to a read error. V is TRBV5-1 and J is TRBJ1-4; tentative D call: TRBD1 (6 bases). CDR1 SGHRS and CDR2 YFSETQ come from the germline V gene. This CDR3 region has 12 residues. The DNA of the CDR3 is TGCGCCAGCAGCCAACTTGGACAGCCTGAGATTTTT. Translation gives CASSQLGQPEIF.

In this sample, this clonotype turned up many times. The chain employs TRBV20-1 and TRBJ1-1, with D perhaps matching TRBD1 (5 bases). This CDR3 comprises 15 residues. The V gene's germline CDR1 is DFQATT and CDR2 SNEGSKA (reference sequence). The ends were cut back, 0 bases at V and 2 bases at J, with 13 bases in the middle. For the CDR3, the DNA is TGCAGTGCTAGAGATGAGGGGAGGATTAACACTGAAGCTTTCTTT. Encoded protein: CSARDEGRINTEAFF.

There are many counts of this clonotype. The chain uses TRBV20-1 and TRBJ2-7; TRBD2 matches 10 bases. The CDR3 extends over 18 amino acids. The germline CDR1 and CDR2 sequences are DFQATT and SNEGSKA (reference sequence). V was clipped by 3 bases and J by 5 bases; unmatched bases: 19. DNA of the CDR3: TGCAGTGCTAGGACCAGGGGGACACCGGGACTAGCGTTTAACGAGCAGTACTTC. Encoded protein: CSARTRGTPGLAFNEQYF.